This is a list of T cell receptor beta chains from one sample in a study of T-cell reconstitution after alpha-beta-depleted transplantation in children. One entry per CDR3 protein results from TCRdb running MiXCR on the PCR reads. The repertoire has about 980,000 distinct CDR3 sequences, 25% to 35% of them found once; the top ten carry 25% to 35%. The specimen was PBMCs, mostly from graft donor cells, collected 360 days after TCRalphabeta/CD19-depleted stem cell transplant. These receptors came from a boy in the first two years of life who had a stem cell transplant for SCID, so the T cells may come from the graft donor. Both conserved end residues are part of each CDR3. A D gene is named only where the DNA matches it firmly. A row's size may be missing; if present it is once, few, many or a size class.

V gene: TRBV10-3
J gene: TRBJ2-1
D gene: -
clone size: few
CDR3 protein: CASGTPRVGDNEQFF
CDR3 DNA: TGTGCCTCCGGGACCCCAAGGGTTGGTGACAATGAGCAGTTCTTC

V gene: TRBV6-2/TRBV6-3
J gene: TRBJ1-5
D gene: -
clone size: -
CDR3 protein: CASSTRAGAGQPQHF
CDR3 DNA: TGTGCCAGCAGCACGCGGGCGGGGGCGGGACAGCCCCAGCATTTT

V gene: TRBV15
J gene: TRBJ2-1
D gene: -
clone size: few
CDR3 protein: CATSRDLAKRREYNEQFF
CDR3 DNA: TGTGCCACCAGCAGAGATTTGGCAAAGCGCAGGGAGTACAATGAGCAGTTCTTC

V gene: TRBV12-3/TRBV12-4
J gene: TRBJ2-3
D gene: -
clone size: -
CDR3 protein: CASSLALGGFGTDTQYF
CDR3 DNA: TGTGCCAGCAGTTTAGCGTTGGGGGGCTTTGGCACAGATACGCAGTATTTT

V gene: TRBV12-3/TRBV12-4
J gene: TRBJ2-7
D gene: -
clone size: many
CDR3 protein: CASSLGTYEQYF
CDR3 DNA: TGTGCCAGCAGCTTAGGGACCTACGAGCAGTACTTC

V gene: TRBV12-3/TRBV12-4
J gene: TRBJ2-1
D gene: TRBD2
clone size: -
CDR3 protein: CASRGWRGVYNEQFF
CDR3 DNA: TGTGCCAGCAGGGGTTGGCGGGGGGTATACAATGAGCAGTTCTTC

V gene: TRBV12-3/TRBV12-4
J gene: TRBJ1-2
D gene: TRBD1
clone size: few
CDR3 protein: CASSPRTGGSSTF
CDR3 DNA: TGTGCCAGCAGTCCCCGGACAGGGGGCTCTTCCACCTTC

V gene: TRBV20-1
J gene: TRBJ2-7
D gene: -
clone size: -
CDR3 protein: CSARRAKGIPYEQYF
CDR3 DNA: TGCAGTGCTCGTCGGGCGAAGGGGATCCCCTACGAGCAGTACTTC

V gene: TRBV15
J gene: TRBJ1-1
D gene: -
clone size: -
CDR3 protein: CATSRDGVQGLVTEAFF
CDR3 DNA: TGTGCCACCAGCAGAGATGGTGTTCAGGGTTTGGTCACTGAAGCTTTCTTT

V gene: TRBV20-1
J gene: TRBJ2-7
D gene: -
clone size: -
CDR3 protein: CSASPGSTYYEQYF
CDR3 DNA: TGCAGTGCTAGTCCAGGGTCGACTTATTACGAGCAGTACTTC

V gene: TRBV5-1
J gene: TRBJ2-3
D gene: -
clone size: few
CDR3 protein: CASSLSAKSTDTQYF
CDR3 DNA: TGCGCCAGCAGCTTGTCGGCGAAAAGCACAGATACGCAGTATTTT

V gene: TRBV2
J gene: TRBJ2-5
D gene: -
clone size: -
CDR3 protein: CASSDRRGPVGETQYF
CDR3 DNA: TGTGCCAGCAGTGATCGGCGGGGGCCGGTGGGAGAGACCCAGTACTTC

V gene: TRBV4-1
J gene: TRBJ1-2
D gene: -
clone size: few
CDR3 protein: CASSQEPGRTYGYTF
CDR3 DNA: TGCGCCAGCAGCCAAGAACCGGGACGGACCTATGGCTACACCTTC

V gene: TRBV12-3/TRBV12-4
J gene: TRBJ1-2
D gene: -
clone size: few
CDR3 protein: CASSLLGARTDGYTF
CDR3 DNA: TGTGCCAGCAGTTTATTGGGGGCGCGTACCGATGGCTACACCTTC

V gene: TRBV5-6
J gene: TRBJ2-1
D gene: -
clone size: -
CDR3 protein: CASSLIPSSSYNEQFF
CDR3 DNA: TGTGCCAGCAGCTTGATCCCCTCGAGCTCCTACAATGAGCAGTTCTTC

V gene: TRBV20-1
J gene: TRBJ2-5
D gene: TRBD1
clone size: few
CDR3 protein: CSARDPRGGDGKTQYF
CDR3 DNA: TGCAGTGCTAGAGATCCGCGAGGGGGCGATGGAAAGACCCAGTACTTC

V gene: TRBV15
J gene: TRBJ1-1
D gene: -
clone size: few
CDR3 protein: CATSRELSAEAFF
CDR3 DNA: TGTGCCACCAGCAGAGAACTCAGTGCTGAAGCTTTCTTT

V gene: TRBV7-2
J gene: TRBJ1-3
D gene: -
clone size: few
CDR3 protein: CASSHRQTSSGNTIYF
CDR3 DNA: TGTGCCAGCAGCCACCGACAGACCAGCTCTGGAAACACCATATATTTT

V gene: TRBV10-3
J gene: TRBJ2-7
D gene: TRBD1
clone size: few
CDR3 protein: CATLFGQDYEQYF
CDR3 DNA: TGTGCCACTCTCTTTGGACAGGACTACGAGCAGTACTTC

V gene: TRBV11-2
J gene: TRBJ1-5
D gene: -
clone size: -
CDR3 protein: CASSLLGRSTGFSNQPQHF
CDR3 DNA: TGTGCCAGCAGCCTGCTTGGGAGGTCGACAGGTTTTAGCAATCAGCCCCAGCATTTT

V gene: TRBV20-1
J gene: TRBJ2-3
D gene: TRBD1
clone size: -
CDR3 protein: CSARGDRGTDTQYF
CDR3 DNA: TGCAGTGCTAGGGGGGACAGGGGCACAGATACGCAGTATTTT

V gene: TRBV2
J gene: TRBJ2-1
D gene: TRBD2
clone size: -
CDR3 protein: CASRIAGVYNEQFF
CDR3 DNA: TGTGCCAGCAGGATAGCGGGGGTATACAATGAGCAGTTCTTC

V gene: TRBV5-1
J gene: TRBJ2-3
D gene: TRBD2
clone size: -
CDR3 protein: CASSLGGAGLGDTQYF
CDR3 DNA: TGCGCCAGCAGCCTCGGGGGAGCGGGGCTCGGAGATACGCAGTATTTT

V gene: TRBV12-3/TRBV12-4
J gene: TRBJ2-2
D gene: TRBD2
clone size: few
CDR3 protein: CASRWGRASTGELFF
CDR3 DNA: TGTGCCAGCAGATGGGGGAGGGCCTCCACCGGGGAGCTGTTTTTT

V gene: TRBV12-3/TRBV12-4
J gene: TRBJ2-1
D gene: -
clone size: -
CDR3 protein: CASGSAGARNEQFF
CDR3 DNA: TGTGCCAGCGGGTCGGCCGGGGCGAGGAATGAGCAGTTCTTC

V gene: TRBV2
J gene: TRBJ1-5
D gene: TRBD1
clone size: -
CDR3 protein: CASRTGDLSNQPQHF
CDR3 DNA: TGTGCCAGCCGGACAGGGGATCTTAGCAATCAGCCCCAGCATTTT

V gene: TRBV28
J gene: TRBJ2-3
D gene: -
clone size: -
CDR3 protein: CASDWAHTSTDTQYF
CDR3 DNA: TGTGCCTCAGACTGGGCGCACACTAGCACAGATACGCAGTATTTT

V gene: TRBV6-5
J gene: TRBJ2-3
D gene: -
clone size: -
CDR3 protein: CASNSFGPHRLTDTQYF
CDR3 DNA: TGTGCCAGCAATTCCTTCGGACCGCACAGACTCACAGATACGCAGTATTTT

V gene: TRBV12-3/TRBV12-4
J gene: TRBJ2-1
D gene: TRBD2
clone size: -
CDR3 protein: CASSLAIIAGGNPSYNEQFF
CDR3 DNA: TGTGCCAGCAGTTTAGCGATAATAGCGGGGGGCAATCCCTCCTACAATGAGCAGTTCTTC

V gene: TRBV20-1
J gene: TRBJ2-2
D gene: -
clone size: -
CDR3 protein: CSARGGGRRDGELFF
CDR3 DNA: TGCAGTGCTAGAGGGGGGGGCAGGCGCGACGGGGAGCTGTTTTTT

V gene: TRBV5-8
J gene: TRBJ1-1
D gene: -
clone size: -
CDR3 protein: CASTLGQGTEAFF
CDR3 DNA: TGTGCCAGTACCCTTGGGCAGGGGACTGAAGCTTTCTTT

V gene: TRBV20-1
J gene: TRBJ2-3
D gene: TRBD1
clone size: few
CDR3 protein: CSAGRGQGIADTQYF
CDR3 DNA: TGCAGTGCCGGCCGGGGACAGGGGATCGCAGATACGCAGTATTTT

V gene: TRBV6-1
J gene: TRBJ1-1
D gene: -
clone size: -
CDR3 protein: CASRSPRDTSEAYF
CDR3 DNA: TGTGCCAGCAGGAGTCCGAGAGACACGAGTGAAGCTTACTTT

V gene: TRBV7-3
J gene: TRBJ2-2
D gene: TRBD2
clone size: -
CDR3 protein: CASSLTSGGYDNTGELFF
CDR3 DNA: TGTGCCAGCAGCTTAACTAGCGGGGGATATGATAACACCGGGGAGCTGTTTTTT

V gene: TRBV12-3/TRBV12-4
J gene: TRBJ2-1
D gene: -
clone size: few
CDR3 protein: CASRPRWGGNEQFF
CDR3 DNA: TGTGCCAGCAGACCTAGATGGGGCGGCAATGAGCAGTTCTTC